This TCR beta chain comes out of a study of shared clonotypes between healthy human individuals. All donors were Caucasian adults living in Nashville, Tennessee. The repertoire was sequenced with immunoSEQ multiplex PCR; TCRdb's copy has only in-frame clones and lacks some. The table includes about 470,000 clones, 75% to 85% detected once. Germline V lookup: CDR1 KGHSH, CDR2 LQKENI. V gave up 8 bases and J gave up 2 bases; unmatched junction bases: 12. The CDR3 length is 15 residues. The clonotype originates from a woman aged 40 to 49 in good health. Some clones in this sample may be carry-over from other donors' samples. The V and J genes are TRBV18 and TRBJ2-7; 7 nucleotides align to TRBD1. The material sequenced was PBMCs. CDR3 loop: CASRTGTDHPYEQYF. DNA for the CDR3: TGTGCCAGCCGAACCGGGACAGATCACCCCTACGAGCAGTACTTC.